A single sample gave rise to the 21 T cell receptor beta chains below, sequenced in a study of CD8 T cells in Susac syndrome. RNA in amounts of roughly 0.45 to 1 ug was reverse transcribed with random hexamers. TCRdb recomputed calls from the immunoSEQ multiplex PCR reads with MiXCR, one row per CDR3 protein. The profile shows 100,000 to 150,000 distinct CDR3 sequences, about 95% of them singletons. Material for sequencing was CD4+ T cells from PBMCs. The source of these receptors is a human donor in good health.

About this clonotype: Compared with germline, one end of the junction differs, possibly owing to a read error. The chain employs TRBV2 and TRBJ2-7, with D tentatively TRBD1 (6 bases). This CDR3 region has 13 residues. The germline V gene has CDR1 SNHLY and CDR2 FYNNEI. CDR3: CASMRQESSEQYF. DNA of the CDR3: TGTGCCAGCATGAGACAGGAGTCCTCCGAGCAGTACTTC.

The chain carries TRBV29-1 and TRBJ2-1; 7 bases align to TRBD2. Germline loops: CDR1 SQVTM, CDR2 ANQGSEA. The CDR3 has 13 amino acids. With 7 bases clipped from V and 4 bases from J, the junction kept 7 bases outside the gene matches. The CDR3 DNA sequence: TGCAGCGGCCGGGGGGAGCGGTACAATGAGCAGTTCTTC. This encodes CSGRGERYNEQFF.

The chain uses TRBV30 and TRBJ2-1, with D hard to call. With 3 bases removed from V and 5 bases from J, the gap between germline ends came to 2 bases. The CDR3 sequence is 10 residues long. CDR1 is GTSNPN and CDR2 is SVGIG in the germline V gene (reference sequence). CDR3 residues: CAWRDNEQFF. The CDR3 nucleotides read TGTGCCTGGAGGGACAATGAGCAGTTCTTC.

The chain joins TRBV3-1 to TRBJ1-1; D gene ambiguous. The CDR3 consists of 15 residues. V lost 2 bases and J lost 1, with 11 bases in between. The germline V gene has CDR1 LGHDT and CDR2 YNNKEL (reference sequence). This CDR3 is CASSQSWSANTEAFF. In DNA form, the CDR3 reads TGTGCCAGCAGCCAATCGTGGTCGGCGAACACTGAAGCTTTCTTT.

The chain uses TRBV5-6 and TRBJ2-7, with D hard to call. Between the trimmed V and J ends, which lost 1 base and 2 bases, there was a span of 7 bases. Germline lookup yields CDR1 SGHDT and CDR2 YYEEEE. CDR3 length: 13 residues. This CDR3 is CASSLKIPYEQYF. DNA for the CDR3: TGTGCCAGCAGCTTGAAGATACCCTACGAGCAGTACTTC.

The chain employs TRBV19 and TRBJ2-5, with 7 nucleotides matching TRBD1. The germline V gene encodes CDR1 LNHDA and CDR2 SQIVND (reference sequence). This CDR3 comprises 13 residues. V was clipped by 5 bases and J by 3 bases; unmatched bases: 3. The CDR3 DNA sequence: TGTGCCAGTAGTCCCCAGGGGGAAGAGACCCAGTACTTC. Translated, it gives CASSPQGEETQYF.

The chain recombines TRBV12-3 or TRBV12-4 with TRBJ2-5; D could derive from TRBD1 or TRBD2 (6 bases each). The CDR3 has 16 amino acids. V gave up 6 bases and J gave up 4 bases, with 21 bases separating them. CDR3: CASRLASGAGGETQYF. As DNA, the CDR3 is TGTGCCAGCAGACTGGCCTCGGGGGCCGGGGGAGAGACCCAGTACTTC.

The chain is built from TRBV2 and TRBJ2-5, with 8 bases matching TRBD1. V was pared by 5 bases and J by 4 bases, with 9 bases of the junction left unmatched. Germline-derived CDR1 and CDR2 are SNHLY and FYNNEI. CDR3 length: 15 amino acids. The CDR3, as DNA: TGTGCCAGCAGTCCATTTCAGGGGGCAGGAGAGACCCAGTACTTC. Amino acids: CASSPFQGAGETQYF.

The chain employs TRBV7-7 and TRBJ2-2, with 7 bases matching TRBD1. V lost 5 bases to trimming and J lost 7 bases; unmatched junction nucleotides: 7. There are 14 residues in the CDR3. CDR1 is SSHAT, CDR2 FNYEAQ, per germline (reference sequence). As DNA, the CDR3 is TGTGCCAGCAGCCCCGTACAGGGGTTCGGGGAGCTGTTTTTT. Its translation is CASSPVQGFGELFF.

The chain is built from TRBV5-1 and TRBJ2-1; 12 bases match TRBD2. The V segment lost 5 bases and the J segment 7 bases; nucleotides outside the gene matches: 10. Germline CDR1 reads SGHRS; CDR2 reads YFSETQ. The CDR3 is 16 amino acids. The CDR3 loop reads CASSPTGTSGQNEQFF. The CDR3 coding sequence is TGCGCCAGCAGTCCCACCGGGACTAGCGGGCAGAATGAGCAGTTCTTC.

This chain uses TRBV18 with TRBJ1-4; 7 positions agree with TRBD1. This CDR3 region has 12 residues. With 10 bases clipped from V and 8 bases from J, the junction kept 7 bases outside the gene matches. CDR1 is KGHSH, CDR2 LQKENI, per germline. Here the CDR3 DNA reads TGTGCCACCGGACAGGAAGGAGAAAAACTGTTTTTT. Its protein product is CATGQEGEKLFF.

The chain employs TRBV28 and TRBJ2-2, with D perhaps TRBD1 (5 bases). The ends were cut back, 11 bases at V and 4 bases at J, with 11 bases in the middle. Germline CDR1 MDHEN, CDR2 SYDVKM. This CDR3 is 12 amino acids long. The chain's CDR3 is CAAHRSTGELFF. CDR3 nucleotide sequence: TGTGCCGCACACAGGAGCACCGGGGAGCTGTTTTTT.

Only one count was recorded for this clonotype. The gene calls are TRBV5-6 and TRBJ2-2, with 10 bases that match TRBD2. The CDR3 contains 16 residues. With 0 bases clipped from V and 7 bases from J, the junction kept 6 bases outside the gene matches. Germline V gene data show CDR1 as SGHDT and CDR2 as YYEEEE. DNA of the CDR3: TGTGCCAGCAGCTTGGTGGCGACTAGCGGGTTCGGGGAGCTGTTTTTT. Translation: CASSLVATSGFGELFF. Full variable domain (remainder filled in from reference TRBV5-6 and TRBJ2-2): DAGVTQSPTHLIKTRGQQVTLRCSPKSGHDTVSWYQQALGQGPQFIFQYYEEEERQRGNFPDRFSGHQFPNYSSELNVNALLLGDSALYLCASSLVATSGFGELFFGEGSRLTVL.

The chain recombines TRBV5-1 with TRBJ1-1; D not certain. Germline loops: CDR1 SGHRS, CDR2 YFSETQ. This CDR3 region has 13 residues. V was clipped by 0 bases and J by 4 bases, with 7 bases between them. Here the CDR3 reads CASSLEGPTEAFF. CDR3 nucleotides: TGCGCCAGCAGCTTGGAGGGCCCCACTGAAGCTTTCTTT.

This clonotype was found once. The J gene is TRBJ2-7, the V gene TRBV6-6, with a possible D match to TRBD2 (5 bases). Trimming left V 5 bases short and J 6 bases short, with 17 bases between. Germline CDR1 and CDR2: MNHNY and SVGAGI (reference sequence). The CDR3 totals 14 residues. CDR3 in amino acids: CASSLGTRGAEQYF. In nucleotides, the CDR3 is TGTGCCAGCAGTCTTGGAACCCGGGGTGCCGAGCAGTACTTC.

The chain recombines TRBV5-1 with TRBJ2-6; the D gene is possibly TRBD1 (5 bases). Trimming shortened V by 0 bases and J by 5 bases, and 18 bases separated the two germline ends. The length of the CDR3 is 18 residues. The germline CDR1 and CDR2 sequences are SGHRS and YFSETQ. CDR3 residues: CASSLVSGPLLRANVLTF. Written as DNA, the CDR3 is TGCGCCAGCAGCTTGGTGTCAGGGCCTCTGCTGAGGGCCAACGTCCTGACTTTC. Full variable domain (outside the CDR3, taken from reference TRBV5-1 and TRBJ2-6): KAGVTQTPRYLIKTRGQQVTLSCSPISGHRSVSWYQQTPGQGLQFLFEYFSETQRNKGNFPGRFSGRQFSNSRSEMNVSTLELGDSALYLCASSLVSGPLLRANVLTFGAGSRLTVL.

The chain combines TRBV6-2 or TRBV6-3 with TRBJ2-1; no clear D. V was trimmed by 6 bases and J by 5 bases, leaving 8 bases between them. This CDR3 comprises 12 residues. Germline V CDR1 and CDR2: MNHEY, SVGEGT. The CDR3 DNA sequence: TGTGCCAGCAGCCCTCTCAACAATGAGCAGTTCTTC. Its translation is CASSPLNNEQFF.

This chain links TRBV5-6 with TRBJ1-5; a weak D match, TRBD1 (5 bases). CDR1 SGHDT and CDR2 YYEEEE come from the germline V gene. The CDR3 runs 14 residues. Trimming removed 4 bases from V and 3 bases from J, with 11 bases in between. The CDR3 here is CASSVGRINQPQHF. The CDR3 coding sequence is TGTGCCAGCAGCGTGGGACGGATCAATCAGCCCCAGCATTTT.

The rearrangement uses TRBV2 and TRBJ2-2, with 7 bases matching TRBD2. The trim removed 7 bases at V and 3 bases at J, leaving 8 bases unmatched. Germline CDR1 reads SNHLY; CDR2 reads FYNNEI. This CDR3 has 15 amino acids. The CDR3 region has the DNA TGTGCCAGCAAAAAGTCTGGGAGGGACACCGGGGAGCTGTTTTTT. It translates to CASKKSGRDTGELFF. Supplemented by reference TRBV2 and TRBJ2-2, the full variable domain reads EPEVTQTPSHQVTQMGQEVILRCVPISNHLYFYWYRQILGQKVEFLVSFYNNEISEKSEIFDDQFSVERPDGSNFTLKIRSTKLEDSAMYFCASKKSGRDTGELFFGEGSRLTVL.

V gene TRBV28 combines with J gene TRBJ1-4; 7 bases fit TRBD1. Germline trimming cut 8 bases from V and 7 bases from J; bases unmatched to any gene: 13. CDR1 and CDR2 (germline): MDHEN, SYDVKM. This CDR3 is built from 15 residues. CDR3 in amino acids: CASLRQGRVFEKLFF. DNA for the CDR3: TGTGCCAGCTTGAGACAGGGACGAGTATTTGAAAAACTGTTTTTT.

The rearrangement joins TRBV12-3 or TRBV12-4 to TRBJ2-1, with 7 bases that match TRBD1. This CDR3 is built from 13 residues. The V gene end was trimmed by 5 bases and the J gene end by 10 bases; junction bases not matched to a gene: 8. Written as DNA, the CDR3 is TGTGCCAGCAGTCCCGACAGGGCCAGCGAGCAGTTCTTC. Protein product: CASSPDRASEQFF.